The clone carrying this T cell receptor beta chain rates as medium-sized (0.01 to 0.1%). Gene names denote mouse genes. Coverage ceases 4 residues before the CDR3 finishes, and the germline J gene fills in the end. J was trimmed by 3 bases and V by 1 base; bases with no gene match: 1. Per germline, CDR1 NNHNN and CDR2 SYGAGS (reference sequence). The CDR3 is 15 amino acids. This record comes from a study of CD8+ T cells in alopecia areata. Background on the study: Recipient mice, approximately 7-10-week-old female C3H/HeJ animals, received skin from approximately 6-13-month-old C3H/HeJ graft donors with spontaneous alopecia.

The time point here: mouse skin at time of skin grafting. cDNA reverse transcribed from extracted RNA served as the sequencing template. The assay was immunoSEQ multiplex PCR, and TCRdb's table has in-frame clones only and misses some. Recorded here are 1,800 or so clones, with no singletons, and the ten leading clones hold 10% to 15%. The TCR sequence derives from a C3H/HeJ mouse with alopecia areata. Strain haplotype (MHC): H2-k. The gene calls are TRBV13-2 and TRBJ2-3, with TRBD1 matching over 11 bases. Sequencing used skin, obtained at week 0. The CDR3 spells CASGDRTGGAETLYF. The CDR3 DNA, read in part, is TGTGCCAGCGGTGATCGGACAGGGGGCGCAGAA.